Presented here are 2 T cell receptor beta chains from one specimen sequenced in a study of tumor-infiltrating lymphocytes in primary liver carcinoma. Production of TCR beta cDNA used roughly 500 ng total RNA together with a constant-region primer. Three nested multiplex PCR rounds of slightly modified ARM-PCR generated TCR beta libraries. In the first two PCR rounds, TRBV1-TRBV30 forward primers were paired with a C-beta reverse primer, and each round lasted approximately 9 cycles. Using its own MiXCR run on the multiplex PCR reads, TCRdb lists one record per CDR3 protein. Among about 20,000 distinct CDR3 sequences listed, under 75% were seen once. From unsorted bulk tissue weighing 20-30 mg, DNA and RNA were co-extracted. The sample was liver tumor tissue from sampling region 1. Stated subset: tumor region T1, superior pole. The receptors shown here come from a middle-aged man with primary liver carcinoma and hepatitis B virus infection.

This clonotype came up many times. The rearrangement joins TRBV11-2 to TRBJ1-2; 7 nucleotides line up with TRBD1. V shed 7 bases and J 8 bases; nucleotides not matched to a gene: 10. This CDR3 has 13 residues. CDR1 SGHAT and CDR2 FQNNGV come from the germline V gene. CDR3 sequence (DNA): TGTGCCAGCACTCAGGGGGGGGGTGGAGGCTACACCTTC. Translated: CASTQGGGGGYTF.

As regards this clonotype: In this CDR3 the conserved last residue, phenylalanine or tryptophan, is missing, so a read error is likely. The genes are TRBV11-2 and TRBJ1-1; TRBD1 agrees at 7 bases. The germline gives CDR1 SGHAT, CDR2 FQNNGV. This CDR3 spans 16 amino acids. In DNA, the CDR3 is TGTGCCAGCAGTCCATCCAGGGGGTTGGTGAACTCTGAAGCTTTCTTG. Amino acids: CASSPSRGLVNSEAFL.